Below, 23 T cell receptor beta chains from the same sample are listed, as sequenced in a study of CD8 T cells in Susac syndrome. About 0.5 to 1 ug RNA was reverse transcribed with random hexamers. TCRdb itself ran the immunoSEQ multiplex PCR reads through MiXCR, one entry per CDR3 protein. The table shows about 180,000 distinct CDR3 sequences, with just under 95% occurring only once. Sequenced sample: CD4+ T cells from PBMCs. Receptors were obtained from a human donor with Susac syndrome.

The gene calls are TRBV10-3 and TRBJ1-2; 8 bases map to TRBD1. V dropped 3 bases and J dropped 6; count of bases not matched to a gene: 6. The CDR3 has 14 residues. The germline CDR1 and CDR2 sequences are ENHRY and SYGVKD. CDR3 residues: CAISEGDRNDGYTF. CDR3 DNA sequence: TGTGCCATCAGTGAAGGGGACAGGAACGATGGCTACACCTTC.

This chain links TRBV19 with TRBJ2-1, with TRBD1 identical over 8 bases. With 6 bases clipped from V and 6 bases from J, the junction kept 4 bases outside the gene matches. The length of the CDR3 is 13 residues. CDR1 LNHDA and CDR2 SQIVND come from the germline V gene (reference sequence). The CDR3 loop reads CASSPTGVNEQFF. In DNA, the CDR3 is TGTGCCAGTAGCCCGACAGGGGTCAATGAGCAGTTCTTC. Based on the CDR3 plus reference TRBV19 and TRBJ2-1, the full variable domain is DGGITQSPKYLFRKEGQNVTLSCEQNLNHDAMYWYRQDPGQGLRLIYYSQIVNDFQKGDIAEGYSVSREKKESFPLTVTSAQKNPTAFYLCASSPTGVNEQFFGPGTRLTVL.

This clonotype was counted only a few times. The chain links TRBV12-3 or TRBV12-4 to TRBJ2-5; 13 bases agree with TRBD2. With 3 bases clipped from V and 5 bases from J, the junction kept 6 bases outside the gene matches. This CDR3 has 16 amino acids. In nucleotides, the CDR3 is TGTGCCAGCAGTTTGGGAGGGACTAGCGGGGCGGAGACCCAGTACTTC. Protein product: CASSLGGTSGAETQYF.

The rearrangement uses TRBV7-9 and TRBJ2-7; unclear D gene. The ends were cut back, 1 base at V and 0 bases at J, with 7 bases in the middle. This CDR3 comprises 14 residues. Germline lookup yields CDR1 SEHNR and CDR2 FQNEAQ (reference sequence). CDR3 coding DNA: TGTGCCAGCAGCTTAGGGGTCGTCTCCTACGAGCAGTACTTC. Its translation is CASSLGVVSYEQYF.

This clonotype was seen once. The rearrangement uses TRBV29-1 and TRBJ2-7, with 7 bases lining up with TRBD1. The CDR3 is 13 residues long. Germline V lookup: CDR1 SQVTM, CDR2 ANQGSEA. J lost 5 bases, V lost 7 bases, and 11 bases had no gene match. CDR3 sequence (DNA): TGCAGCGGGGGTACAGGGGCTTTGAACGAGCAGTACTTC. This encodes CSGGTGALNEQYF.

The DNA for the CDR3 is TGTGCCAGCAGCTTAGTCGGGCGGGCGGGAGCTAAGGACAATGAGCAGTTCTTC. It is translated as CASSLVGRAGAKDNEQFF. This chain links TRBV11-2 with TRBJ2-1; 7 nucleotides agree with TRBD2. CDR1 and CDR2 from the germline V gene are SGHAT and FQNNGV. The CDR3 runs 18 residues. J was trimmed by 5 bases and V by 1 base; bases with no gene match: 14.

The chain joins TRBV18 to TRBJ2-7, with 7 bases aligning to TRBD1. Germline V lookup: CDR1 KGHSH, CDR2 LQKENI. The CDR3 length is 16 residues. Trimming removed 2 bases from V and 5 bases from J; junction bases left unmatched: 12. CDR3 bases: TGTGCCAGCTCACCATCACAGGGGCGAGGAGACGACGAGCAGTACTTC. The encoded protein is CASSPSQGRGDDEQYF.

The rearrangement joins TRBV6-2 or TRBV6-3 to TRBJ2-1, with TRBD2 matching 9 bases. Germline values: CDR1 MNHEY, CDR2 SVGEGT. This CDR3 region has 15 residues. V was pared by 6 bases and J by 6 bases, with 9 bases of the junction left unmatched. The CDR3 loop is CASREVSGGLNEQFF. As DNA, the CDR3 is TGTGCCAGCAGGGAGGTTAGCGGGGGCCTCAATGAGCAGTTCTTC.

This clonotype appeared a single time. The rearrangement links TRBV5-4 to TRBJ1-2; the D gene is possibly TRBD1 (5 bases). CDR1 is SGHNT and CDR2 is YYREEE in the germline V gene (reference sequence). The CDR3 spans 14 residues. V shed 1 base and J shed 2 bases, with 9 bases lying between them. CDR3 sequence reads: CASSLSTANYGYTF. The CDR3 DNA is TGTGCCAGCAGCTTGTCGACAGCCAACTATGGCTACACCTTC.

The V gene is TRBV18, the J gene TRBJ1-6; TRBD1 agrees at 7 bases. The CDR3 sequence is 15 residues long. V lost 3 bases, J lost 10 bases, and 9 bases stayed unmatched. The germline CDR1 and CDR2 sequences are KGHSH and LQKENI. Here the CDR3 reads CASSPRGQGESPLHF. The DNA of the CDR3 is TGTGCCAGCTCACCTCGGGGGCAGGGGGAATCACCCCTCCACTTT.

This chain connects TRBV28 to TRBJ2-7, with 7 positions matching TRBD2. This CDR3 has 14 amino acids. CDR1 and CDR2 (germline): MDHEN, SYDVKM. With 5 bases clipped from V and 2 bases from J, the junction kept 6 bases outside the gene matches. CDR3 residues: CASSPGLRTYEQYF. CDR3 DNA sequence: TGTGCCAGCAGTCCGGGACTACGTACCTACGAGCAGTACTTC.

The rearrangement links TRBV5-1 to TRBJ2-1; 10 bases match TRBD2. CDR1 SGHRS and CDR2 YFSETQ come from the germline V gene. The CDR3 totals 14 residues. The V gene end was trimmed by 5 bases and the J gene end by 8 bases; junction bases not matched to a gene: 7. CDR3 coding DNA: TGCGCCAGCAGAGAAAGCGGGAGGGCCGATGAGCAGTTCTTC. Protein product: CASRESGRADEQFF.

The V and J genes are TRBV29-1 and TRBJ2-7, with 7 nucleotides matching TRBD1. The CDR3 runs to 15 residues. Germline-derived CDR1 and CDR2 are SQVTM and ANQGSEA. The trim removed 1 base at V and 4 bases at J, leaving 10 bases unmatched. CDR3 amino acids: CSVEAVTGSGYEQYF. As DNA, the CDR3 is TGCAGCGTTGAAGCCGTGACAGGGTCGGGATACGAGCAGTACTTC.

The rearrangement joins TRBV7-3 to TRBJ1-2; D gene uncertain. Germline lookup yields CDR1 SGHTA and CDR2 FQGTGA. This CDR3 is built from 13 residues. Trimming pared 5 bases from V and 7 bases from J, leaving 14 bases between. The CDR3 DNA is TGTGCCAGCAGCCCGCACTTGGAAGTTGGCTACACCTTC. This gives the protein CASSPHLEVGYTF.

The chain links TRBV7-2 to TRBJ1-5; possibly TRBD1 for D (5 bases). The CDR3 extends over 14 amino acids. Germline V gene lookup returns CDR1 SGHTA and CDR2 FQGNSA. V was pared by 5 bases and J by 5 bases, with 13 bases between. The CDR3 region is CASSRDVGYQPQHF. As DNA, the CDR3 is TGTGCCAGCAGCCGGGACGTCGGGTATCAGCCCCAGCATTTT.

V and J are TRBV20-1 and TRBJ2-7; perhaps TRBD1 as D (6 bases). V was pared by 0 bases and J by 0 bases, with 9 bases between. Germline V CDR1 and CDR2: DFQATT, SNEGSKA (reference sequence). This CDR3 is built from 14 residues. The CDR3 loop reads CSARDRGGSYEQYF. The CDR3 nucleotides are TGCAGTGCTAGAGACAGGGGTGGCTCCTACGAGCAGTACTTC.

The chain recombines TRBV5-1 with TRBJ1-6; unclear D gene. There are 12 residues in the CDR3. V lost 7 bases to trimming and J lost 6 bases, with 8 bases between them. Germline V gene sequence: CDR1 SGHRS, CDR2 YFSETQ. This CDR3 is CASSDPNSPLHF. The CDR3 nucleotides read TGCGCCAGCTCGGACCCTAATTCACCCCTCCACTTT.

This clonotype has just one count. J is TRBJ2-7 and V is TRBV20-1; the D is unclear. The CDR3 extends over 12 amino acids. With 4 bases removed from V and 4 bases from J, the gap between germline ends came to 11 bases. Germline CDR1 reads DFQATT; CDR2 reads SNEGSKA (reference sequence). The CDR3 DNA follows: TGCAGTGCTAACGGGCAGGCTTACGAGCAGTACTTC. This codes for CSANGQAYEQYF.

This chain links TRBV4-3 with TRBJ2-3; D is unclear. V was cut by 1 base and J by 2 bases, with 7 bases left in between. This CDR3 contains 14 residues. CDR1 and CDR2 (germline): LGHNA, YSLEER. The CDR3 DNA follows: TGCGCCAGCAGCCAAGCGCTGAACACAGATACGCAGTATTTT. Its translation: CASSQALNTDTQYF.

The rearrangement joins TRBV10-3 to TRBJ1-5; D remains ambiguous. This CDR3 comprises 14 residues. V was clipped by 1 base and J by 6 bases, with 10 bases between them. In germline, CDR1 is ENHRY, CDR2 SYGVKD. CDR3 residues: CAISEWEGIQPQHF. The CDR3 DNA reads as TGTGCCATCAGTGAGTGGGAGGGTATTCAGCCCCAGCATTTT.

The V and J genes are TRBV7-9 and TRBJ2-2; D might be TRBD2 (6 bases). V was cut by 4 bases and J by 0 bases, with 15 bases left in between. Germline lookup yields CDR1 SEHNR and CDR2 FQNEAQ (reference sequence). The CDR3 runs 17 residues. The CDR3 loop is CASSSLLGGANTGELFF. Written as DNA, the CDR3 is TGTGCCAGCAGCTCCCTACTTGGAGGGGCGAACACCGGGGAGCTGTTTTTT.

The rearrangement links TRBV4-2 to TRBJ2-4; D possibly corresponds to TRBD1 (6 bases). Trimming stripped 3 bases from V and 7 bases from J, with 22 bases between. Germline-derived CDR1 and CDR2 are LGHNA and YNFKEQ. CDR3 size: 17 residues. The chain's CDR3 is CASSQGIFRGLYNIQYF. The CDR3 DNA reads TGTGCCAGCAGCCAGGGTATCTTCAGGGGATTGTATAACATTCAGTACTTC.

This clonotype was observed a few times. The CDR3 DNA sequence: TGCAGCGTTGGCAACACCGGGGAGCTGTTTTTT. Translated: CSVGNTGELFF. V gene TRBV29-1 combines with J gene TRBJ2-2; D is uncertain. The CDR3 has 11 residues. Germline CDR1 reads SQVTM; CDR2 reads ANQGSEA. Trimming shortened V by 4 bases and J by 2 bases, and 2 bases separated the two germline ends.